The present T cell receptor (beta chain) was sequenced within a study of blood T cell repertoires in COVID-19. Whole-study context: Acute-phase and convalescent COVID-19 samples originated in the United States, Italy and Spain. PBMCs, B-cell-depleted T cells, or T cells provided the cDNA or gDNA that made up the material.

Original processing notes: Scientists estimated how many nucleated cells there were by amplifying reference gene primers. Profiling relied on immunoSEQ multiplex PCR, and the TCRdb table lists in-frame clones only, not all of them. Clone size and V and J calls were adopted from that table, with D and trimming inferred from the DNA. This table has approximately 96,000 clones, roughly 96% appearing once. CDR1 KGHSH and CDR2 LQKENI come from the germline V gene. The CDR3 is 14 amino acids. V shed 3 bases and J 5 bases; nucleotides not matched to a gene: 2. The chain links TRBV18 to TRBJ2-5; 11 bases agree with TRBD2. The sample consisted of peripheral blood. The TCR sequence derives from a human donor with active COVID-19. The donor label of this sample is uncertain. CDR3 sequence reads: CASSPLAGGETQYF. The CDR3 DNA is TGTGCCAGCTCACCCCTAGCGGGAGGCGAGACCCAGTACTTC.